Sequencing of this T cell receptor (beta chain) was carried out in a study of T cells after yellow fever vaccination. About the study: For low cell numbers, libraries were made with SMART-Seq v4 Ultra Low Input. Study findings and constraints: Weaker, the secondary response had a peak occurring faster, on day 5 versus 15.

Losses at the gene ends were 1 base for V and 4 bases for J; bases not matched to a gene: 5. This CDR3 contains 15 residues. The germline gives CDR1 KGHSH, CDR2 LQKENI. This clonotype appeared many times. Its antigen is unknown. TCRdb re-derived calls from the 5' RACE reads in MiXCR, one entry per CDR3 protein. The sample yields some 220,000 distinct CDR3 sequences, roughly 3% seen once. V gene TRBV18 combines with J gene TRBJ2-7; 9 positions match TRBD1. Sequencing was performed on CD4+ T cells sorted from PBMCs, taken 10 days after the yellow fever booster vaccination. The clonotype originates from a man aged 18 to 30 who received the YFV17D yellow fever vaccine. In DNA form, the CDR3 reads TGTGCCAGCTCACCACGGACAGGGGATTCGTACGAGCAGTACTTC. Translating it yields CASSPRTGDSYEQYF. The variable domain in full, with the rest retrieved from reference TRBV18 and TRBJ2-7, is NAGVMQNPRHLVRRRGQEARLRCSPMKGHSHVYWYRQLPEEGLKFMVYLQKENIIDESGMPKERFSAEFPKEGPSILRIQQVVRGDSAAYFCASSPRTGDSYEQYFGPGTRLTVT.